This T cell receptor beta chain was recovered during a study of cytomegalovirus exposure and HLA in healthy donors (dated by TCRdb to about 2017). Study-level background: According to an earlier analysis of a few hundred of the donors, some 180 million T cells yielded 90 million to 130 million unique TCR beta sequences and around 280 Gb of sequence data. An early release covering about 600 HLA-typed donors comprised approximately 300 gigabases of sequencing data and tens of millions of unique TCR sequences. The genetic ancestry cluster associated with self-reported Caucasian donors included over 65% of the roughly 400 genotyped donors. The study aimed to test whether signatures of past pathogen exposure could be identified by cataloging public T cell receptors. The study profiled the T cell repertoires of hundreds of subjects by immunosequencing and related them to cytomegalovirus serostatus. Along with the 666-subject first cohort, a separate validation cohort of roughly 110 different subjects was used. To predict cytomegalovirus infection status, the study combined high-throughput TCR immunosequencing, statistical association of individual TCRs with disease status, and machine learning. In a later analysis, previously published TCR beta repertoires from 500 to 750 donors were re-analyzed and high-resolution HLA genotyping was added so that TCR occurrence patterns could be studied. The later analysis used no new phenotypic data to find candidate immune exposures, relying instead on TCR beta sequences and their occurrence across donors. An earlier analysis of about 600 of the donors used high-throughput TCR beta sequencing to judge whether each TCR beta V gene segment behaved as functional or pseudogenic. Alongside the repertoire data, information on donor age, sex, ethnicity and CMV serostatus was compiled. A later genetic analysis took genome-wide SNP genotypes for about three fifths of the roughly 670 donors and used that subset as a discovery cohort. Every discovery cohort repertoire had been produced on one sequencing platform. Class I and class II HLA loci were covered by the typing at four-digit resolution. The number of typed donors differed by locus: about 620-640 for A, B, C, DRB1 and DQB1; approximately 540 for DQA1; about 600 for DPA1; and around 470 for DPB1. Because of strong linkage in the cohort, roughly five DR-DQ haplotypes were treated as single units for association and clustering. Across roughly 420 genotyped donors of the cohort, an average of about 240,000 unique TCR beta nucleotide sequences per donor were sequenced, and about a sixth of those sequences were non-productive.

Receptor amplification or capture employed the immunoSEQ multiplex PCR assay. For the multiplex PCR, a mixture combining 60 forward primers for TCR Vbeta segments and 13 reverse primers for TCR Jbeta segments was used. Amplification of the CDR3 region of rearranged TCR beta genes was performed with a multiplex PCR assay on genomic DNA. On the Illumina HiSeq System, the amplified TCR beta libraries were sequenced as 87-base-pair reads. For the original study's pipeline: In a later analysis, tens of millions of unique TCR beta chains were counted across the roughly 670 repertoires, and roughly 11 million of these chains were shared by at least two donors. Raw reads were error-corrected and collapsed into unique sequences with a nearest-neighbor algorithm that merged closely related sequences to remove PCR and sequencing errors. CDR3 sequences were aligned to IMGT reference sequences to assign V, D and J gene segments. For a sequence to be retained, a match of at least six nucleotides was required to both a V gene segment and a J gene segment. Rearrangements were called productive when the CDR3 lacked stop codons and stayed in frame with V and J; all others were non-productive. CDR3 was defined according to IMGT convention as the region running from the second conserved V-encoded cysteine to the conserved J-encoded phenylalanine. The earlier analysis of 550 to 650 of the donors excluded any sequence lacking an unambiguous match to a single V gene segment. An earlier analysis of 450 to 650 of the donors called V segments functional above 56.7% productive rearrangements and segregating when the between-donor standard deviation exceeded 5%. To diagnose cytomegalovirus status from the catalog of TCR beta chain sequences, a statistical classification framework was built. V and J gene assignment, in a later analysis, came from comparing TCR nucleotide sequences with IMGT/GENE-DB human TR gene sequences. A later analysis assigned CDR3 sequences and most-parsimonious VDJ recombination scenarios with the TCRdist pipeline. A later analysis defined each TCR beta chain by its CDR3 amino acid sequence plus V-gene family, and excluded reads lacking a unique V-gene family. To address suspected cross-contamination and a sequencing artifact, a later analysis removed under 600 highly shared, low-generation-probability nucleotide sequences. In a later analysis, a clonal expansion index was calculated for each public chain from normalized within-repertoire ranks of inferred template counts. In a later analysis, generation probabilities were computed using a VDJ recombination model fitted to out-of-frame rearrangements, and the results were checked against IGoR. In a later analysis, hypergeometric tests were used to score TCR-TCR, TCR-HLA and TCR-CMV co-occurrence, with a repertoire-size bias correction applied to TCR pairs. In a later analysis, false discovery rates were estimated by permuting HLA or CMV assignments 20 times. A later analysis grouped co-occurring TCRs with DBSCAN, adding TCRdist sequence similarity when clustering within HLA-allele-positive subsets. Co-occurrence clustering excluded repertoires with fewer than 30,000 or more than 120,000 public chains, plus five with anomalous nucleotide sharing. TCRdb holds this immuneACCESS table with in-frame rearrangements only. Some clones are missing; in checked studies, unresolved V genes explain under half, and the rest has no known cause. V and J calls and clone size follow that table, whereas D and trimming were derived from the DNA. The sample contains about 110,000 clones, 70% of them found a single time. The biggest ten clones account for roughly 11% of the sample.

Broader findings and caveats from the paper: Immune exposure information for the cohort was limited to CMV serostatus. In a later analysis, 16,951 TCR beta sequences were associated with specific HLA alleles at a false discovery rate of 0.05. In a later analysis, the rate of TCR association differed among HLA loci, with DRB1 alleles having the most associated TCRs and HLA-C alleles having the fewest. Strong co-occurrence of HLA alleles, especially DR and DQ, made assigning TCR associations to individual alleles difficult. An association between a missense DCLRE1C variant and V-gene and J-gene trimming of TCR beta chains was found in a later genetic analysis and replicated in an independent cohort. Several of the top co-occurrence clusters appeared to be linked to parvovirus B19, influenza, CMV and Epstein-Barr virus, according to a later analysis. The classifier was reported to diagnose cytomegalovirus status with high specificity and sensitivity in both the original and validation cohorts. The authors suggested that the approach could potentially be extended to other disease states and immunological phenotypes. Because counts were too low, 15 to 20 rarely observed V segments, including chromosome 9 orphons, were excluded from the earlier analysis of around 590 of the donors. A later analysis found that HLA-associated TCR beta chains were more clonally expanded and had lower generation probabilities than equally common non-associated chains. The study gave a list of about 160 TCR beta chains associated with cytomegalovirus. Linkage disequilibrium might explain the correlated functional status among segregating V segments, but an unknown experimental factor could not be excluded. Compared with the approximately 600-donor mean, donors in an Asian-associated ancestry cluster had fewer N-insertions in productive TCRs, according to a later genetic analysis. Because the 87-base-pair reads could not distinguish some IMGT-functional V segments, including TRBV6-2 and TRBV6-3, those segments were excluded. A further reported finding was that TCR beta sequences accurately predicted the HLA-A and HLA-B alleles for most subjects in the first cohort. In a later analysis, most CMV-associated TCR beta chains were found to appear HLA-restricted, with HLA associations seemingly driven largely by CMV exposure. The cohort was sequenced for TCR beta chains only, and without alpha or paired-chain data the features that could be detected were limited. A few of the identified cytomegalovirus-associated TCR beta chains were confirmed in vitro to be specific for cytomegalovirus antigens. Roughly uniform sequencing depth across donors was assumed in presence/absence analyses, although this assumption may not hold. Most TCR sequences were observed very rarely across donors, whereas some public TCRs were present in many individuals. An earlier analysis of approximately 590 of the donors showed that most TCR beta V segments appeared in productive rearrangements either about 87% or about 30% of the time, which broadly matched IMGT annotations. The sequencing pipeline was judged likely to have produced a cluster of highly shared sequence variants as a technical artifact. Because HLA typing was missing for some donors at each locus, association tests included only the typed subset.

Regarding this clone: Its recognized antigen is unknown. Base-call qualities are not available, and no considerably larger clone is one nucleotide away.

The cohort consisted of more than 650 healthy bone marrow donors. At the time of sampling, every cohort member was nominally healthy, though immune exposures that went unrecorded were likely present. The donor tested CMV seropositive and was one of the 289 seropositive cohort members. A peripheral blood sample was collected from each donor, and TCR beta sequencing was performed on peripheral blood mononuclear cells. Genomic DNA extraction from the blood cell samples was performed with the Qiagen DNeasy Blood Extraction Kit. Spanning cysteine to phenylalanine, the CDR3 consists of 14 amino acids. The entry retains the CDR3 DNA only, 42 bases that are in frame from base 1. CDR1 and CDR2 are drawn from the germline V gene: SGHRS, YFSETQ. V was cut back by 1 base and J by 7 bases, leaving a gap of 11 bases between them.

Sequencing used PBMCs. This chain joins TRBV5-1 to TRBJ1-4; a confident D gene designation cannot be given. This receptor was obtained from a man aged 35 to 55 in good health and CMV-seropositive. The bases are TGCGCCAGCAGCTTGAGGGTTGAGGGTGAAAAACTGTTTTTT. It encodes CASSLRVEGEKLFF.